The 18 T cell receptor beta chains given below trace back to one sample, sequenced in a study of blood T cells in healthy people across ages. Through a sample-barcoded 5' primer and a J-beta primer mix, a second PCR was run for about 7 to 12 cycles. TCRdb fed the 5' RACE reads into MiXCR, producing one record per CDR3 protein. There are under 2,000,000 distinct CDR3 sequences in the sample; about 50% occur only once, and approximately 2.1% lies in the top ten. Sample: blood. The receptors originated from a woman aged 40 to 50 in good health.

This clonotype has a handful of counts. This chain links TRBV7-2 with TRBJ2-5; D is uncertain. Trimming removed 4 bases at V and 5 bases at J, with 17 bases between. CDR1 is SGHTA and CDR2 is FQGNSA in the germline V gene. The CDR3 spans 15 residues. The CDR3 sequence is CASSSMIDDRETQYF. CDR3 nucleotide sequence: TGTGCCAGCAGCTCTATGATCGATGACCGGGAGACCCAGTACTTC.

The table lists this clonotype with a few counts. V usage is TRBV11-2 and J usage is TRBJ2-4; perhaps D is TRBD1 or TRBD2 (5 bases each). Trimming stripped 3 bases from V and 0 bases from J, with 30 bases between. From germline, CDR1 is SGHAT and CDR2 FQNNGV. The CDR3 runs to 22 residues. CDR3 nucleotide sequence: TGTGCCAGCAGCTTGTTTTTTGAATCAGGGTTTACGAGCGGAGGAGCCAAAAACATTCAGTACTTC. It encodes CASSLFFESGFTSGGAKNIQYF.

A remark on this clonotype: A junction boundary mismatches the germline segment, possibly from a read error. The chain joins TRBV20-1 to TRBJ1-2; D is uncertain. The CDR3 is 11 residues long. CDR1 is DFQATT, CDR2 SNEGSKA, per germline (reference sequence). DNA for the CDR3: TGCGGTGCTATGGTGACCTATGGCTACACCTTC. Its translation: CGAMVTYGYTF.

In regard to this clonotype: Mismatch with germline at one junction end may stem from a read error. The chain carries TRBV20-1 and TRBJ2-4; perhaps TRBD1 as D (5 bases). The CDR3 length is 16 residues. In germline, CDR1 is DFQATT, CDR2 SNEGSKA (reference sequence). For the CDR3, the DNA is TGCAGTGCAAGAGGCTTTAGTGAAGGGGTGGAAAACATTCAGTACTTC. Translated, it gives CSARGFSEGVENIQYF.

This chain links TRBV29-1 with TRBJ1-5; perhaps TRBD1 as D (6 bases). V lost 7 bases to trimming and J lost 3 bases, with 10 bases between them. Germline V gives CDR1 SQVTM, CDR2 ANQGSEA. CDR3 length: 12 amino acids. CDR3 coding DNA: TGCAGCGCAGGGGACCTCAATCAGCCCCAGCATTTT. It codes for CSAGDLNQPQHF.

This clonotype showed up just a few times. The chain employs TRBV7-2 and TRBJ1-6; D is undetermined. Germline V gene sequence: CDR1 SGHTA, CDR2 FQGNSA. CDR3 size: 13 residues. The V end lost 2 bases, the J end lost 15 bases, and 14 bases lay between the germline ends. CDR3 DNA: TGTGCCAGCAGCTTAAGTGGGGATACCCACCTCCACTTT. It codes for CASSLSGDTHLHF.

This chain joins TRBV20-1 and TRBJ2-5; 11 bases align to TRBD1. Judging by the DNA end, TRBJ2-7 fits better; the J call may be wrong. CDR3 length equals 13 residues. Germline V CDR1 and CDR2: DFQATT, SNEGSKA (reference sequence). The DNA of the CDR3 is TGCAGTGCCGTCGGACAGGGGGCGTACGAGCAGTACTTC. Protein: CSAVGQGAYEQYF.

The V call is TRBV5-1, the J call TRBJ1-2, with 8 bases fitting TRBD1. J was trimmed by 2 bases and V by 6 bases; bases with no gene match: 6. CDR3 length: 14 residues. CDR1 and CDR2 from the germline V gene are SGHRS and YFSETQ. The CDR3 spells CASNRTGTNYGYTF. In nucleotides, the CDR3 is TGCGCCAGCAACCGGACAGGGACGAACTATGGCTACACCTTC. Full variable domain (missing parts from reference TRBV5-1 and TRBJ1-2): KAGVTQTPRYLIKTRGQQVTLSCSPISGHRSVSWYQQTPGQGLQFLFEYFSETQRNKGNFPGRFSGRQFSNSRSEMNVSTLELGDSALYLCASNRTGTNYGYTFGSGTRLTVV.

The sample holds a few counts of this clonotype. One end of the junction varies from germline; a read error may be responsible. J is TRBJ2-7 and V is TRBV7-7; possible D gene TRBD2, 7 bases. The V gene's germline CDR1 is SSHAT and CDR2 FNYEAQ (reference sequence). The CDR3 spans 15 residues. This chain's CDR3 is CASSLGGHLGDEQYF. CDR3 sequence (DNA): TGTGCTAGCAGTCTGGGGGGGCACCTGGGTGACGAGCAGTACTTC.

The chain combines TRBV7-2 with TRBJ2-5; 10 bases are a match to TRBD2. Trimming took 4 bases from V and 3 from J; bases not matched to a gene: 8. CDR1 and CDR2 from the germline V gene are SGHTA and FQGNSA. The CDR3 extends over 16 amino acids. CDR3 protein: CASSWRAGGTKETQYF. The CDR3 bases are TGTGCCAGCAGCTGGCGAGCGGGGGGGACGAAAGAGACCCAGTACTTC.

The table lists this clonotype with a few counts. The chain uses TRBV6-5 and TRBJ2-1; maybe TRBD1 (5 bases). CDR3 length: 12 amino acids. Trimming removed 2 bases from V and 10 bases from J, with 9 bases in between. The V gene's germline CDR1 is MNHEY and CDR2 SVGAGI. The CDR3 is CASSYDSQEQFF. The CDR3 nucleotides are TGTGCCAGCAGTTACGACAGCCAAGAGCAGTTCTTC.

This clonotype was counted a few times. This chain joins TRBV28 and TRBJ2-3; 14 bases match TRBD2. The germline CDR1 and CDR2 sequences are MDHEN and SYDVKM. This CDR3 region has 15 residues. With 5 bases clipped from V and 7 bases from J, the junction kept 5 bases outside the gene matches. This CDR3 reads CASSQTSGGAHTQYF. CDR3 DNA sequence: TGTGCCAGCAGTCAGACTAGCGGGGGGGCACATACGCAGTATTTT.

The chain combines TRBV9 with TRBJ1-2; 10 nucleotides match TRBD1. The CDR3 totals 16 residues. Unmatched junction bases numbered 10, after V lost 4 bases and J lost 4 bases. Germline CDR1 reads SGDLS; CDR2 reads YYNGEE. CDR3 bases: TGTGCCAGCAGCAGGTCCTCGACAGGGGGCAGCTATGGCTACACCTTC. This translates into CASSRSSTGGSYGYTF.

This chain joins TRBV4-1 and TRBJ2-3; 8 bases line up with TRBD2. Germline V gives CDR1 MGHRA, CDR2 YSYEKL. The CDR3 sequence is 18 residues long. J lost 4 bases, V lost 4 bases, and 16 bases had no gene match. In nucleotides, the CDR3 is TGCGCCAGCAGCCGAGGTCCCCTATCCGGGACTAGGTCAGATACGCAGTATTTT. This encodes CASSRGPLSGTRSDTQYF.

The chain links TRBV13 to TRBJ2-6; no clear D. Trimming took off 5 bases at V and 1 base at J, with 12 bases between the two ends. This CDR3 has 16 residues. Germline CDR1 and CDR2: PRHDT and FYEKMQ (reference sequence). DNA of the CDR3: TGTGCCAGCAGCGTATCCCCAGGATCTGGGGCCAACGTCCTGACTTTC. Protein sequence: CASSVSPGSGANVLTF.

This clonotype occurred once. The genes are TRBV7-2 and TRBJ1-1, with 11 bases identical to TRBD1. J lost 3 bases, V lost 3 bases, and 3 bases had no gene match. Germline V CDR1 and CDR2: SGHTA, FQGNSA. This CDR3 has 15 residues. The CDR3 is CASSLDRGPYTEAFF. The CDR3 nucleotides are TGTGCCAGCAGCTTGGACAGGGGGCCGTACACTGAAGCTTTCTTT.

This clonotype was counted a few times. This chain connects TRBV5-1 to TRBJ2-7; D is perhaps TRBD2 (6 bases). Germline CDR1 reads SGHRS; CDR2 reads YFSETQ. The CDR3 is made up of 14 amino acids. Trimming shortened V by 4 bases and J by 0 bases, and 11 bases separated the two germline ends. CDR3 region: CASSRNGGSYEQYF. The DNA of the CDR3 is TGCGCCAGCAGCCGGAACGGGGGCTCCTACGAGCAGTACTTC.

In this sample, this clonotype turned up many times. The V gene is TRBV10-3, the J gene TRBJ2-7; a possible D gene is TRBD1 (5 bases). Germline V lookup: CDR1 ENHRY, CDR2 SYGVKD. Trimming removed 0 bases at V and 0 bases at J, with 12 bases between. The CDR3 sequence is 16 residues long. CDR3 DNA sequence: TGTGCCATCAGTGAGTCGGACACACCTCACTCCTACGAGCAGTACTTC. It translates to CAISESDTPHSYEQYF.